The clone carrying this T cell receptor beta chain was counted a few times. Its target is unknown. The source of the sample is a study of CD8 T cells in ankylosing spondylitis. Trimming removed 1 base from V and 4 bases from J; junction bases left unmatched: 3. The CDR3 extends over 16 amino acids. CDR1 LGHDT and CDR2 YNNKEL come from the germline V gene (reference sequence). Making the TCR beta libraries involved quantitative 5'-RACE with molecular barcodes. MiXCR was run by TCRdb on the 5' RACE reads, yielding one entry per CDR3 protein. The sample lists about 36,000 distinct CDR3 sequences; over 10% were seen once. Study conclusions and caveats: Clones linked to the disease showed a CD8+ phenotype. They occurred at relatively low frequencies in peripheral blood. Apparently characteristic of ankylosing spondylitis blood was a TCR beta motif (roughly 8 highly homologous variants).

V and J are TRBV3-1 and TRBJ2-3; 12 nucleotides agree with TRBD2. The sequencing sample was made of synovial fluid, either unsorted or a sorted T cell fraction (not recorded which). This receptor was identified in a male donor with ankylosing spondylitis. In nucleotides, the CDR3 is TGTGCCAGCAGCCAAGGACTAGCGGGAGCTGCAGATACGCAGTATTTT. Translated: CASSQGLAGAADTQYF.